What follows is one TCR beta chain and its context. The antigen it recognizes is unknown. No quality values exist for individual bases; no much larger clone is one base distant. The study evaluated CTLA-4 blockade (ipilimumab) given together with focal radiation therapy in patients who had chemo-refractory metastatic non-small-cell lung cancer. The sample is drawn from a study of radiotherapy plus CTLA-4 blockade in lung cancer (dated by TCRdb to the late 2010s). Turning to the overall study: Objective responses occurred in roughly a sixth of enrolled patients, and about 30% achieved disease control.

What the study reported, not specific to this receptor: After treatment with radiotherapy and ipilimumab, TCR clones that originated in tumors expanded in peripheral blood. Early dynamic changes in blood T cell clones, together with increased serum interferon-beta after radiation, were reported as the strongest predictors of response.

Library generation was performed with the immunoSEQ multiplex PCR assay. TCRdb's version of the immuneACCESS table is confined to in-frame rearrangements and falls short of the full clone set. An unresolved V gene accounts for under half of the shortfall where checked; the remainder is of unknown origin. Within this sample are 71,000 or so clones, with 85% to 90% of them counted one time only. Over 0.75% of the sample is held by the ten biggest clonotypes. Here V drops 2 bases and J drops 5 bases, and the junction holds 6 bases not matched to any gene. The CDR3 measures 14 amino acids from cysteine to phenylalanine. Of the read, only the CDR3 DNA is kept; its 42 bases are in frame from base 1. CDR1 and CDR2, looked up from the germline V gene (reference sequence), are MNHEY and SMNVEV.

The specimen was peripheral blood, collected from a patient treated with radiotherapy plus ipilimumab. Recombination joined TRBV27 with TRBJ2-7; 7 central bases correspond to TRBD1. The clonotype comes from a human donor with non-small cell lung cancer who had stable disease on radiotherapy plus ipilimumab. The CDR3 corresponds to CASSLNRGFDEQYF. The sequence in DNA is TGTGCCAGCAGTTTAAACAGGGGTTTTGACGAGCAGTACTTC.